This TCR beta chain emerged from a study of graft-versus-host responses after intestinal transplantation. Background on the study: In this cohort, recipients had multivisceral, liver-intestinal, or isolated intestinal transplants.

Only one count was recorded for this clone. Its antigen is undetermined. Sequenced by immunoSEQ multiplex PCR; TCRdb stores in-frame clones only, minus some. The table shows approximately 77,000 clones, with 92% occurring only once. V shed 6 bases and J 0 bases; nucleotides not matched to a gene: 7. Germline CDR1 is LNHDA and CDR2 is SQIVND (reference sequence). The CDR3 covers 15 residues. Study-wide points: Within the allografts of patients who had graft-donor T cell macrochimerism, graft-versus-host to host-versus-graft clonal ratios were high. The authors found GvH clones in recipient marrow, some appearing first in ileum or blood.

The sequencing here drew on PBMCs, taken 98 days after intestinal transplantation. The sequence was obtained from a human patient who received an intestinal transplant, so some T cells may come from the graft donor. The chain joins TRBV19 to TRBJ2-7, with 8 bases aligning to TRBD2. The CDR3 coding sequence is TGTGCCAGTAGCTCCCCAGCGGGAGACTCCTACGAGCAGTACTTC. This gives the protein CASSSPAGDSYEQYF.